This TCR beta chain originates from a study of identical twins. TCRdb reanalysed the 5' RACE reads using MiXCR and keeps one entry per CDR3 protein. The data show under 900,000 distinct CDR3 sequences, around a sixth seen once. The ends lost 5 bases at V and 2 bases at J; junction bases unmatched: 2. The CDR3 runs 14 residues. Germline V gene data show CDR1 as MNHEY and CDR2 as SMNVEV (reference sequence). These data also featured in a second study, about T cells expressing NK-cell markers. Turning to that study: The study sequenced eight donors, seven HCMV-seropositive and one seronegative. Leadership of the CD3+CD56-NKG2C+ fraction also belonged to these clonotypes in a few donors. It remained uncertain whether the expanded NKG2C+ T cell clones were specific for HCMV antigens.

The sequenced sample consisted of PBMCs. This receptor was identified in a woman aged 18-29 years in good health. The V gene is TRBV27, the J gene TRBJ2-7; 11 bases are shared with TRBD1. The CDR3 loop reads CASSRTGGTYEQYF. CDR3 bases: TGTGCCAGCAGTCGGACAGGGGGCACCTACGAGCAGTACTTC.